This is a list of T cell receptor beta chains from one sample in a study of cytomegalovirus exposure and HLA in healthy donors. Data came from immunoSEQ multiplex PCR; TCRdb stores just in-frame clones and leaves some out. This sample has 100,000 to 150,000 clones, with roughly 80% found just once. The specimen was PBMCs. The receptors derive from a male donor in good health and CMV-seronegative. Each CDR3 is given with its conserved first and last residue. D genes are given only for firm matches. Clone size, where shown, is once, few, many, or a class for clones that have expanded.

CDR3	DNA	J	size	V	D
CASSLATSGTGEQYF	TGTGCCAGCAGCTTGGCCACTAGCGGTACGGGTGAGCAGTACTTC	TRBJ2-7	NA	TRBV5-4	TRBD2
CASSQTSGSGETQYF	TGTGCCAGCAGCCAGACTAGCGGGAGCGGGGAGACCCAGTACTTC	TRBJ2-5	NA	TRBV7-8	TRBD2
CASSPRGGGSVRGYTF	TGTGCCAGCAGCCCACGAGGTGGAGGGTCGGTGAGAGGCTACACCTTC	TRBJ1-2	NA	TRBV16	NA
CASSSTGGTNEKLFF	TGCGCCAGCAGCTCGACAGGGGGCACTAATGAAAAACTGTTTTTT	TRBJ1-4	few	TRBV5-1	TRBD1
CASSMGLTYNEQFF	TGTGCCAGCAGCATGGGACTAACTTACAATGAGCAGTTCTTC	TRBJ2-1	NA	TRBV7-2	TRBD2
CASSQDRGTPGVYF	TGCGCCAGCAGCCAAGATCGAGGGACGCCGGGGGTGTACTTC	TRBJ2-7	NA	TRBV4-3	NA
CACGGSYEQYF	TGTGCCTGCGGGGGGTCCTACGAGCAGTACTTC	TRBJ2-7	NA	TRBV30	TRBD2
CASCPGGLGGYTF	TGTGCCAGCTGTCCCGGGGGGCTTGGGGGCTACACCTTC	TRBJ1-2	few	TRBV25-1	NA
CASGRLAGGGEQFF	TGTGCCAGCGGCAGACTAGCGGGAGGCGGGGAGCAGTTCTTC	TRBJ2-1	NA	TRBV7-2	TRBD2
CAWSVRVGGEQFF	TGTGCCTGGAGTGTCCGAGTGGGAGGTGAGCAGTTCTTC	TRBJ2-1	NA	TRBV30	NA
CASSSAGSTTNEKLFF	TGTGCCAGCAGTTCGGCAGGCTCCACAACTAATGAAAAACTGTTTTTT	TRBJ1-4	NA	TRBV6-5	NA